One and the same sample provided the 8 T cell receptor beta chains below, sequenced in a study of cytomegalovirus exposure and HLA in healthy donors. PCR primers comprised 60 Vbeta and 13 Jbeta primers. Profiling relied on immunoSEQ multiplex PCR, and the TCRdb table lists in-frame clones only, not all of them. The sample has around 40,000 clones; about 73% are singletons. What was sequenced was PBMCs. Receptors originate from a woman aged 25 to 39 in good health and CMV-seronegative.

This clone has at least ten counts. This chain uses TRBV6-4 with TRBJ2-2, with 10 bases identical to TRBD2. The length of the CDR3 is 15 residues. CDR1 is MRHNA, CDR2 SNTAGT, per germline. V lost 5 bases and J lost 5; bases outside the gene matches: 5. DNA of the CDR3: TGTGCCAGCAGTAAAGGACTAGCGGATACCGGGGAGCTGTTTTTT. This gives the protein CASSKGLADTGELFF.

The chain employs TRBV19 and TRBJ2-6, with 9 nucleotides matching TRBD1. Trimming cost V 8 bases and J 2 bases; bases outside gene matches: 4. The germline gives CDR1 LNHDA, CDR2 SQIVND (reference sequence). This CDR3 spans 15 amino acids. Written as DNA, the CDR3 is TGTGCCAGTGGGACAGGGTGGGCTGGGGCCAACGTCCTGACTTTC. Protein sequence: CASGTGWAGANVLTF.

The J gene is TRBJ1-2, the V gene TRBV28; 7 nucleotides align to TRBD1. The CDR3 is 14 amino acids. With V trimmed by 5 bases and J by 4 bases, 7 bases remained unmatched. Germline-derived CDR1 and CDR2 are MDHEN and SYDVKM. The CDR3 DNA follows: TGTGCCAGCAGTGTTGTCCAGGGGGTCTATGGCTACACCTTC. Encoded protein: CASSVVQGVYGYTF.

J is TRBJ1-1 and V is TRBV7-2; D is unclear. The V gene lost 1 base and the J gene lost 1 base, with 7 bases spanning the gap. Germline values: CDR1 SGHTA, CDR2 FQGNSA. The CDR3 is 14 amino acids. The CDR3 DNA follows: TGTGCCAGCAGCTTAGAGAGGGCGAACACTGAAGCTTTCTTT. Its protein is CASSLERANTEAFF.

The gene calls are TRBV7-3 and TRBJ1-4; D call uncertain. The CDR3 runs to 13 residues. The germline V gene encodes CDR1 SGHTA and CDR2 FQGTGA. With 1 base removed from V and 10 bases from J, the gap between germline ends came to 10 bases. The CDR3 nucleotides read TGTGCCAGCAGCTTAAGCGGAGAAGGAAAACTGTTTTTT. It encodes CASSLSGEGKLFF.

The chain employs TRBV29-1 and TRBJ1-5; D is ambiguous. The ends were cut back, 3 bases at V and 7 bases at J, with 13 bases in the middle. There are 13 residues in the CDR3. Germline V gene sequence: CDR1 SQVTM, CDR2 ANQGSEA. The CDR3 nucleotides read TGCAGCGTTGAGGCGGGGTACGGGCAGCCCCAGCATTTT. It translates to CSVEAGYGQPQHF. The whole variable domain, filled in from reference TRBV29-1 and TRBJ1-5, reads SAVISQKPSRDICQRGTSLTIQCQVDSQVTMMFWYRQQPGQSLTLIATANQGSEATYESGFVIDKFPISRPNLTFSTLTVSNMSPEDSSIYLCSVEAGYGQPQHFGDGTRLSIL.

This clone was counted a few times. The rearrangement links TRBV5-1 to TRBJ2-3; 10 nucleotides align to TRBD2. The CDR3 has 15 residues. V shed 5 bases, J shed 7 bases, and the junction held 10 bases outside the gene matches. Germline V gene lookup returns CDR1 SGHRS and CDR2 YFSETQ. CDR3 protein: CASSLVAGGVYTQYF. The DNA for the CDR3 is TGCGCCAGCAGTCTAGTAGCGGGGGGAGTTTATACGCAGTATTTT.

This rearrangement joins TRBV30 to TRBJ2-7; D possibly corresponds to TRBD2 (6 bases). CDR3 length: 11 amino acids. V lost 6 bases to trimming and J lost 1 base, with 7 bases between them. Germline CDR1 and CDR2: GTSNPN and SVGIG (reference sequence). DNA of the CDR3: TGTGCCTGTAGCGGATCCTACGAGCAGTACTTC. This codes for CACSGSYEQYF.